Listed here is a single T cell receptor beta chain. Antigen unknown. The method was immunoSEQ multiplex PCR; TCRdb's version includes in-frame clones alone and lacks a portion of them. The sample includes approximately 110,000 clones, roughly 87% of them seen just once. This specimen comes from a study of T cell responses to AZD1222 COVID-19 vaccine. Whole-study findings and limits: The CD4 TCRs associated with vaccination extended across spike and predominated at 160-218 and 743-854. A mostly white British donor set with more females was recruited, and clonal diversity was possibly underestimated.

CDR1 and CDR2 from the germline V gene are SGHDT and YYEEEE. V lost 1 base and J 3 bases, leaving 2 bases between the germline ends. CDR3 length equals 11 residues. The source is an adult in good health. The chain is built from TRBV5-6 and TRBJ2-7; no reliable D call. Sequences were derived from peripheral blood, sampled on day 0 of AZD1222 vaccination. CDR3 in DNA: TGTGCCAGCAGCTTGTACTACGAGCAGTACTTC. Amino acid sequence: CASSLYYEQYF. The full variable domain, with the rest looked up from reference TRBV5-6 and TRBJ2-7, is DAGVTQSPTHLIKTRGQQVTLRCSPKSGHDTVSWYQQALGQGPQFIFQYYEEEERQRGNFPDRFSGHQFPNYSSELNVNALLLGDSALYLCASSLYYEQYFGPGTRLTVT.